Below, 30 T cell receptor beta chains from the same sample are listed, as sequenced in a study of response to subunit inactivated influenza vaccine. TCRdb re-analysed the RT-PCR reads in MiXCR, keeping a single row per CDR3 protein. The data hold hundreds of thousands of distinct CDR3 sequences, with 15% to 19% observed a single time. Sample: PBMCs from blood, taken 11 to 12 days after vaccination. The receptor source for this set is a man aged 50-60 years who received an inactivated influenza vaccine.

The V and J genes are TRBV18 and TRBJ2-7; 8 nucleotides line up with TRBD1. CDR1 and CDR2 (germline): KGHSH, LQKENI. The ends lost 4 bases at V and 3 bases at J; junction bases unmatched: 8. The CDR3 loop spans 15 amino acids. DNA for the CDR3: TGTGCCAGCTCACAAACCGGGACAGGAGACTACGAGCAGTACTTC. Encoded protein: CASSQTGTGDYEQYF.

This clonotype was picked up a small number of times. The J gene is TRBJ1-1, the V gene TRBV5-1, with D perhaps TRBD1 (6 bases). CDR1 and CDR2 (germline): SGHRS, YFSETQ. V was shortened by 4 bases and J by 8 bases, with 15 bases between the two germline ends. The CDR3 spans 13 residues. The CDR3 loop reads CASSTAGGREAFF. As DNA, the CDR3 is TGCGCCAGCAGCACAGCCGGGGGCAGGGAAGCTTTCTTT.

In this sample, this clonotype turned up a few times. The V gene is TRBV19, the J gene TRBJ2-7; D is undetermined. Trimming stripped 5 bases from V and 2 bases from J, with 13 bases between. The CDR3 sequence is 14 residues long. Germline V CDR1 and CDR2: LNHDA, SQIVND (reference sequence). CDR3 amino acids: CASSPLAFAYEQYF. In DNA form, the CDR3 reads TGTGCCAGTAGTCCGCTGGCTTTCGCCTACGAGCAGTACTTC.

The chain uses TRBV18 and TRBJ2-7; maybe TRBD1 (5 bases). Trimming removed 3 bases at V and 4 bases at J, with 19 bases between. Germline lookup yields CDR1 KGHSH and CDR2 LQKENI. This CDR3 has 16 amino acids. The CDR3 region is CASSPRMTATGYEQYF. CDR3 coding DNA: TGTGCCAGCTCACCTAGAATGACCGCAACAGGTTACGAGCAGTACTTC.

The genes are TRBV20-1 and TRBJ1-5; TRBD1 might be the D (6 bases). V was shortened by 3 bases and J by 4 bases, with 22 bases between the two germline ends. The CDR3 covers 17 residues. The V gene's germline CDR1 is DFQATT and CDR2 SNEGSKA (reference sequence). DNA of the CDR3: TGCAGTGCTAGCGGGGATACAGGGAAAGGTCGGAATCAGCCCCAGCATTTT. Protein: CSASGDTGKGRNQPQHF.

This clonotype was observed a few times. The CDR3 sequence is CASSSGTSGRFYNEQFF. The CDR3 DNA sequence: TGTGCCAGCAGTTCCGGGACTAGCGGGAGGTTTTACAATGAGCAGTTCTTC. The J gene is TRBJ2-1, the V gene TRBV6-5; 15 bases match TRBD2. CDR1 and CDR2 from the germline V gene are MNHEY and SVGAGI. This CDR3 contains 17 residues. The ends lost 4 bases at V and 4 bases at J; junction bases unmatched: 5.

This clonotype was counted only a few times. The chain employs TRBV28 and TRBJ2-5; 9 bases fit TRBD2. The J segment lost 5 bases and the V segment lost 1 base, leaving 8 bases of the junction unmatched. CDR1 and CDR2 from the germline V gene are MDHEN and SYDVKM. CDR3 length: 16 amino acids. The CDR3 DNA reads TGTGCCAGCAGTTTATCGGGCGGGGGGGCCGGTGAGACCCAGTACTTC. This encodes CASSLSGGGAGETQYF. The whole variable domain, filled in from reference TRBV28 and TRBJ2-5, reads DVKVTQSSRYLVKRTGEKVFLECVQDMDHENMFWYRQDPGLGLRLIYFSYDVKMKEKGDIPEGYSVSREKKERFSLILESASTNQTSMYLCASSLSGGGAGETQYFGPGTRLLVL.

The chain couples TRBV9 to TRBJ2-1; D perhaps matches TRBD1 (5 bases). The length of the CDR3 is 15 residues. The V end was cut by 0 bases, the J end by 4 bases, with 11 bases between. Germline V gene lookup returns CDR1 SGDLS and CDR2 YYNGEE. The CDR3 loop reads CASSVEGSVYNEQFF. The CDR3 DNA sequence: TGTGCCAGCAGCGTAGAGGGGTCGGTATACAATGAGCAGTTCTTC.

Concerning this clonotype itself: A much larger clone lies one base from this, so it may be a read error. V and J are TRBV4-1 and TRBJ1-6; D gene unclear. Germline V CDR1 and CDR2: MGHRA, YSYEKL. This CDR3 region has 14 residues. Trimming cost V 4 bases and J 10 bases, with 14 bases left between them. CDR3 amino acids: CASSRREEESPLHF. CDR3 bases: TGCGCCAGCAGCCGGAGGGAAGAGGAATCACCCCTCCACTTT.

The chain links TRBV7-2 to TRBJ2-7, with 9 positions matching TRBD1. Germline V gives CDR1 SGHTA, CDR2 FQGNSA. The CDR3 has 15 residues. V shed 2 bases and J 3 bases; nucleotides not matched to a gene: 5. The CDR3 region is CASSLHRGQGYEQYF. In nucleotides, the CDR3 is TGTGCCAGCAGCTTACACAGGGGGCAAGGCTACGAGCAGTACTTC.

The table lists this clonotype with a few counts. The gene calls are TRBV30 and TRBJ2-7; D is tentatively TRBD1 or TRBD2 (7 bases each). This CDR3 comprises 13 residues. Trimming took 4 bases from V and 6 from J, leaving 16 bases between them. Germline CDR1 and CDR2: GTSNPN and SVGIG (reference sequence). CDR3 nucleotide sequence: TGTGCCTGGAAAAGGGGGGGACAGTCCGAGCAGTACTTC. This codes for CAWKRGGQSEQYF.

This clonotype was recorded a few times. The V gene is TRBV4-2, the J gene TRBJ1-3; 7 positions agree with TRBD1. CDR1 is LGHNA and CDR2 is YNFKEQ in the germline V gene. CDR3 size: 17 residues. The V gene end was trimmed by 0 bases and the J gene end by 3 bases; junction bases not matched to a gene: 8. Here the CDR3 DNA reads TGTGCCAGCAGCCAAGAACAGGGACAGAGGTTTGGAAACACCATATATTTT. As protein: CASSQEQGQRFGNTIYF.

This clonotype was counted many times. V and J are TRBV9 and TRBJ1-2; 7 bases align to TRBD1. CDR3 size: 14 residues. Germline loops: CDR1 SGDLS, CDR2 YYNGEE. Unmatched junction bases numbered 7, after V lost 4 bases and J lost 4 bases. The CDR3 protein is CASSPGQPFYGYTF. The CDR3, as DNA: TGTGCCAGCAGCCCGGGACAGCCCTTCTATGGCTACACCTTC.

At least ten counts were recorded for this clonotype. CDR3 residues: CASSTGQVSDTQYF. The CDR3 DNA reads TGCGCCAGCAGCACAGGACAGGTTTCAGATACGCAGTATTTT. V and J are TRBV5-1 and TRBJ2-3; 7 bases are shared with TRBD1. Trimming removed 4 bases from V and 4 bases from J; junction bases left unmatched: 6. Germline V gene data show CDR1 as SGHRS and CDR2 as YFSETQ. The CDR3 has 14 amino acids.

This clonotype was picked up a small number of times. The rearrangement joins TRBV12-3 or TRBV12-4 to TRBJ2-2; 11 bases match TRBD2. This CDR3 contains 16 residues. The V segment lost 3 bases and the J segment 4 bases; nucleotides outside the gene matches: 4. The CDR3 nucleotides read TGTGCCAGCAGTTTGAGGCTAGCGGGGGGCACCGGGGAGCTGTTTTTT. Its protein product is CASSLRLAGGTGELFF.

DNA of the CDR3: TGTGCCTGGAGTGTGGGGGGTTCGCAGTATTTT. Residues: CAWSVGGSQYF. The chain combines TRBV30 with TRBJ2-3, with TRBD2 as a possible D gene (6 bases). Germline V CDR1 and CDR2: GTSNPN, SVGIG (reference sequence). This CDR3 spans 11 amino acids. The germline V and J ends were trimmed by 0 bases and 10 bases, with 8 bases remaining between them.

V usage is TRBV7-2 and J usage is TRBJ2-5; D is uncertain. This CDR3 contains 14 residues. V lost 5 bases and J 0 bases, leaving 10 bases between the germline ends. Germline CDR1 reads SGHTA; CDR2 reads FQGNSA. In DNA, the CDR3 is TGTGCCAGCAGCAGAGACCAATACCAAGAGACCCAGTACTTC. Translating gives CASSRDQYQETQYF.

This chain connects TRBV15 to TRBJ2-3; no firm D call. The germline gives CDR1 LNHNV, CDR2 YYDKDF (reference sequence). V was trimmed by 6 bases and J by 0 bases, leaving 10 bases between them. The CDR3 is made up of 14 amino acids. The CDR3 DNA sequence: TGTGCCACCAGAGAGTGGGATAGCACAGATACGCAGTATTTT. Translating it yields CATREWDSTDTQYF.

The V call is TRBV25-1, the J call TRBJ1-2; TRBD1 aligns across 7 bases. The CDR3 is 14 amino acids. Germline CDR1 MGHDK, CDR2 SYGVNS. Trimming at V came to 2 bases and at J to 3 bases, leaving 3 bases not matched to a gene. CDR3 DNA sequence: TGTGCCAGCAGTGAAGTAGGGGGCCACTATGGCTACACCTTC. Translated: CASSEVGGHYGYTF.

The chain links TRBV6-2 or TRBV6-3 to TRBJ2-1; D possibly corresponds to TRBD2 (7 bases). The CDR3 runs to 13 residues. V gave up 9 bases and J gave up 5 bases, with 14 bases separating them. CDR1 is MNHEY, CDR2 SVGEGT, per germline. The CDR3 loop is CASLRGGDNEQFF. The CDR3 coding sequence is TGTGCCAGTCTTCGCGGGGGCGACAATGAGCAGTTCTTC.

This clonotype appeared many times. The chain recombines TRBV11-2 with TRBJ2-3, with D hard to call. Germline V gene lookup returns CDR1 SGHAT and CDR2 FQNNGV. The CDR3 is made up of 14 amino acids. V was trimmed by 0 bases and J by 4 bases, leaving 8 bases between them. The CDR3 region has the DNA TGTGCCAGCAGCTTAGATCGGATCTCAGATACGCAGTATTTT. It codes for CASSLDRISDTQYF. Full variable domain (remainder filled in from reference TRBV11-2 and TRBJ2-3): EAGVAQSPRYKIIEKRQSVAFWCNPISGHATLYWYQQILGQGPKLLIQFQNNGVVDDSQLPKDRFSAERLKGVDSTLKIQPAKLEDSAVYLCASSLDRISDTQYFGPGTRLTVL.

This chain joins TRBV20-1 and TRBJ2-1; TRBD1 aligns across 7 bases. The germline gives CDR1 DFQATT, CDR2 SNEGSKA (reference sequence). The CDR3 length is 11 residues. V was clipped by 7 bases and J by 4 bases; unmatched bases: 1. In DNA, the CDR3 is TGCAGTGGGGACAGATACAATGAGCAGTTCTTC. This gives the protein CSGDRYNEQFF.

This clonotype was recorded a few times. This chain connects TRBV11-3 to TRBJ2-2, with 11 nucleotides matching TRBD2. The CDR3 sequence is 15 residues long. The germline V gene has CDR1 SGHNT and CDR2 YENEEA. Unmatched junction bases numbered 5, after V lost 5 bases and J lost 6 bases. In DNA form, the CDR3 reads TGTGCCAGCAGCCTAGCGGGGGGCCGTGCCGGGGAGCTGTTTTTT. Amino acids: CASSLAGGRAGELFF. Full variable domain (missing parts from reference TRBV11-3 and TRBJ2-2): EAGVVQSPRYKIIEKKQPVAFWCNPISGHNTLYWYLQNLGQGPELLIRYENEEAVDDSQLPKDRFSAERLKGVDSTLKIQPAELGDSAVYLCASSLAGGRAGELFFGEGSRLTVL.

This clonotype was seen at least ten times. The chain employs TRBV12-3 or TRBV12-4 and TRBJ1-3, with D maybe TRBD1 (5 bases). This CDR3 has 15 amino acids. V lost 6 bases, J lost 4 bases, and 16 bases lay in between. CDR3 protein: CASSLFGGTGNTIYF. CDR3 DNA sequence: TGTGCCAGCAGCCTTTTTGGGGGTACGGGAAACACCATATATTTT.

The genes are TRBV20-1 and TRBJ2-1, with D possibly being TRBD1 or TRBD2 (5 bases each). Germline lookup yields CDR1 DFQATT and CDR2 SNEGSKA (reference sequence). The germline V and J ends were trimmed by 6 bases and 0 bases, with 15 bases remaining between them. This CDR3 has 15 amino acids. The CDR3 loop is CSAKSGTSSYNEQFF. The CDR3 bases are TGCAGTGCCAAGTCCGGGACCAGCTCCTACAATGAGCAGTTCTTC.

This clonotype has more than one count but fewer than ten. The CDR3 here is CAISESGARGGAFF. The DNA for the CDR3 is TGTGCCATCAGTGAGTCGGGAGCCCGAGGTGGAGCTTTCTTT. V gene TRBV10-3 combines with J gene TRBJ1-1; D gene unclear. Germline CDR1 reads ENHRY; CDR2 reads SYGVKD. The V and J ends lost 0 bases and 10 bases respectively, with 15 bases between them. The CDR3 runs 14 residues.

As for this clonotype: As the CDR3 is not closed by the conserved phenylalanine or tryptophan, this likely results from a read error. The V gene is TRBV15, the J gene TRBJ2-3; tentatively, D is TRBD2 (5 bases). CDR3 length: 16 amino acids. Looked up from germline, CDR1 is LNHNV and CDR2 is YYDKDF (reference sequence). Deletions cut 1 base from V and 2 bases from J, with 13 bases between. CDR3 sequence reads: CATSRGLPLSTDTQYL. The CDR3 coding sequence is TGTGCCACCAGCAGAGGACTACCGCTCTCCACAGATACGCAGTATCTT.

The J gene is TRBJ1-2, the V gene TRBV12-3 or TRBV12-4; TRBD1 is a possible D gene (6 bases). The CDR3 is 15 residues long. The V gene lost 2 bases and the J gene lost 5 bases, with 15 bases spanning the gap. The CDR3 sequence: CASSLQDSVIYGYTF. The CDR3 coding sequence is TGTGCCAGCAGTTTACAGGACAGTGTGATTTATGGCTACACCTTC.

The chain has TRBV3-1 and TRBJ2-5, with TRBD1 matching over 9 bases. The V segment lost 4 bases and the J segment 4 bases; nucleotides outside the gene matches: 7. The CDR3 has 15 residues. Germline CDR1 is LGHDT and CDR2 is YNNKEL (reference sequence). The CDR3 DNA reads TGTGCCAGCAGCCGCCTCCCGGGACAGGGAGAGACCCAGTACTTC. It is translated as CASSRLPGQGETQYF.

In this sample, this clonotype turned up a few times. V usage is TRBV5-1 and J usage is TRBJ1-1; 7 bases align to TRBD1. J was trimmed by 4 bases and V by 4 bases; bases with no gene match: 10. CDR1 and CDR2 (germline): SGHRS, YFSETQ. CDR3 length equals 15 residues. CDR3 sequence (DNA): TGCGCCAGCAGCCCAATTCTTGACAGGGCCACTGAAGCTTTCTTT. Protein: CASSPILDRATEAFF.